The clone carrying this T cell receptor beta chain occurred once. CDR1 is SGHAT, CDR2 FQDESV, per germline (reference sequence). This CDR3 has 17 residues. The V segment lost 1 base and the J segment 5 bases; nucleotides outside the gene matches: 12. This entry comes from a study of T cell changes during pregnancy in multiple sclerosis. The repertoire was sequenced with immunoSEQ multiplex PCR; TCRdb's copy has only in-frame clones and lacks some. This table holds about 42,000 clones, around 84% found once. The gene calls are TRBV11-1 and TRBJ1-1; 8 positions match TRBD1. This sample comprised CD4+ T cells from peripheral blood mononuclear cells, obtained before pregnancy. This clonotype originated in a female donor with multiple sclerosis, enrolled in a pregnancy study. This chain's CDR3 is CASSLVRQGAIRTEAFF. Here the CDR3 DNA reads TGTGCCAGCAGCTTAGTCCGTCAGGGGGCCATTAGGACTGAAGCTTTCTTT. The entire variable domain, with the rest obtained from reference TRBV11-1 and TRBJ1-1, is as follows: EAEVAQSPRYKITEKSQAVAFWCDPISGHATLYWYRQILGQGPELLVQFQDESVVDDSQLPKDRFSAERLKGVDSTLKIQPAELGDSAMYLCASSLVRQGAIRTEAFFGQGTRLTVV.